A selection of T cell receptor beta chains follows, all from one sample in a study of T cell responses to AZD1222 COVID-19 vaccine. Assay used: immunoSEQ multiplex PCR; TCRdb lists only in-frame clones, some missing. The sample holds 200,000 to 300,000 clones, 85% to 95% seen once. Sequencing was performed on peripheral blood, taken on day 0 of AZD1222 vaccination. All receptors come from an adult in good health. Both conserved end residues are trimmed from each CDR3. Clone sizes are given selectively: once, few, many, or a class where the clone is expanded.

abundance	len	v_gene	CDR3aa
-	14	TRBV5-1	ASSSQATGGGETQY
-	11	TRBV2	ASSESPTGELF
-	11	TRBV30	AWTGQANQPQH
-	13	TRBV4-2	ASSPTGGSSYEQY
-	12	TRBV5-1	ASSPELPLGELF
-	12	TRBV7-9	ASSGQAAPYGYT
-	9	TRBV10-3	AGRSGDTQY
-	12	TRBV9	ASSKTGGGEKLF
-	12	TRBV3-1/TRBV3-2	ASSQEGGRPEAF
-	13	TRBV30	AWSVGDYGGEKLF
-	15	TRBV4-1	ASSLKIGPTGQETQY
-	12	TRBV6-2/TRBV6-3	ASSFVTRQETQY
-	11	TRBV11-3	ASSSGPPGEQY
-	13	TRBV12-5	ASGYSAGVSYEQY
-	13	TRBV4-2	ASSQDVQGDSPLH
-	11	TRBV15	ATSLGGSNEQF
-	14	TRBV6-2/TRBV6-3	ASSYLAGDLPDEQF
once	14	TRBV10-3	AITPAGDRGAYEQY
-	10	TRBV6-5	ASSYVNTEAF
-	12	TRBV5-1	ASSPRQGWTEAF
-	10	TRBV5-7	ASRGGNYGYT
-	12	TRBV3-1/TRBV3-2	ASSQRGLTDTQY
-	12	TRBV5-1	ASSGDSGNSPLH